The 31 T cell receptor beta chains below come from one sample, sequenced in a study of blood T cell repertoires in COVID-19 (dated by TCRdb to 2020 to 2021). Library preparation employed the immunoSEQ multiplex PCR assay. This immuneACCESS table, as held by TCRdb, lists in-frame sequences with V and J called but not all clones. Of the missing ones, under half trace to an unresolved V gene in checked studies; the others have no known cause. Counted in this sample were 130,000 to 150,000 clones; roughly 89% of them appeared once. Roughly 1% of the sample goes to the ten largest clones. Sequenced sample: peripheral blood. The receptors here all came from a woman in her forties or fifties with acute or convalescent COVID-19.

The rearrangement joins TRBV3-1 (or the pseudogene TRBV3-2) to TRBJ1-5; TRBD1 aligns across 10 bases. The CDR3 covers 16 residues. Germline loops: CDR1 LGHDT, CDR2 YNNKEL (reference sequence). V dropped 5 bases and J dropped 4; count of bases not matched to a gene: 8. DNA of the CDR3: TGTGCCAGCAGCATACCGGGACAGGGGCTTAATCAGCCCCAGCATTTT. Translating it yields CASSIPGQGLNQPQHF.

This clone was seen more than once but under ten times. This chain links TRBV5-4 with TRBJ2-3; D unresolved. This CDR3 has 13 amino acids. V lost 4 bases, J lost 4 bases, and 10 bases lay in between. The germline gives CDR1 SGHNT, CDR2 YYREEE (reference sequence). The CDR3 sequence: CASSQANADTQYF. The CDR3 bases are TGTGCCAGCAGCCAAGCTAACGCAGATACGCAGTATTTT.

This sequence joins TRBV4-1 and TRBJ1-5; TRBD1 is a possible D gene (6 bases). V lost 2 bases and J lost 11, with 16 bases in between. The germline V gene encodes CDR1 MGHRA and CDR2 YSYEKL. This CDR3 has 14 amino acids. CDR3 nucleotide sequence: TGCGCCAGCAGCCAACCTGAACAGGGTAGGGCCCAGCATTTT. It specifies CASSQPEQGRAQHF.

The gene calls are TRBV5-4 and TRBJ2-3, with D possibly TRBD2 on 5 matching bases. V was trimmed by 2 bases and J by 2 bases, leaving 9 bases between them. Germline CDR1 SGHNT, CDR2 YYREEE (reference sequence). The CDR3 consists of 14 residues. CDR3 loop: CASSFMLATDTQYF. In nucleotides, the CDR3 is TGTGCCAGCAGCTTTATGCTAGCCACAGATACGCAGTATTTT.

The V call is TRBV6-5, the J call TRBJ1-3, with 11 bases fitting TRBD1. Germline V gene sequence: CDR1 MNHEY, CDR2 SVGAGI. Trimming at V came to 6 bases and at J to 4 bases, leaving 5 bases not matched to a gene. The CDR3 has 15 amino acids. The CDR3 bases are TGTGCCAGCAGGGCGGACAGGGGGCCAGGAAACACCATATATTTT. The encoded protein is CASRADRGPGNTIYF.

To note about this clone: The same CDR3 can be traced to other DNA sequences in this sample. The chain recombines TRBV5-4 with TRBJ1-1, with D maybe TRBD1 (6 bases). Germline values: CDR1 SGHNT, CDR2 YYREEE (reference sequence). The length of the CDR3 is 14 residues. Trimming cost V 0 bases and J 2 bases, with 8 bases left between them. The CDR3: CASSLDRANTEAFF. CDR3 in DNA: TGTGCCAGCAGCTTGGACAGGGCTAACACTGAAGCTTTCTTT.

A few counts support this clone. J is TRBJ1-3 and V is TRBV2, with 8 bases that match TRBD1. Germline CDR1 is SNHLY and CDR2 is FYNNEI. The CDR3 spans 15 residues. V was pared by 5 bases and J by 4 bases, with 7 bases of the junction left unmatched. The CDR3, as DNA: TGTGCCAGCAGTTCGGGACAGGCTCCCGGAAACACCATATATTTT. Residues: CASSSGQAPGNTIYF.

The chain employs TRBV7-8 and TRBJ1-2; D is perhaps TRBD1 (6 bases). V was cut by 5 bases and J by 0 bases, with 10 bases left in between. The CDR3 consists of 14 residues. Germline V gene data show CDR1 as SGHVS and CDR2 as FQNEAQ. The CDR3 region is CASSTTGANYGYTF. DNA of the CDR3: TGTGCCAGCAGCACGACAGGAGCTAACTATGGCTACACCTTC.

The rearrangement uses TRBV6-5 and TRBJ1-5; D call uncertain. CDR3 length: 13 amino acids. V lost 0 bases, J lost 5 bases, and 5 bases lay in between. In germline, CDR1 is MNHEY, CDR2 SVGAGI. CDR3 region: CASSYSRDQPQHF. The CDR3 DNA is TGTGCCAGCAGTTACTCTCGGGATCAGCCCCAGCATTTT.

The chain is built from TRBV2 and TRBJ1-6, with D possibly matching TRBD1 (5 bases). CDR3 length: 14 amino acids. The V gene lost 4 bases and the J gene lost 8 bases, with 12 bases spanning the gap. Germline V lookup: CDR1 SNHLY, CDR2 FYNNEI. The CDR3 coding sequence is TGTGCCAGCAGTGTCCAAAGGGGTGATTCACCCCTCCACTTT. This gives the protein CASSVQRGDSPLHF.

The V call is TRBV5-5, the J call TRBJ1-2; TRBD1 aligns across 9 bases. Trimming removed 0 bases from V and 8 bases from J; junction bases left unmatched: 5. CDR1 and CDR2 from the germline V gene are SGHKS and YYEKEE (reference sequence). This CDR3 has 14 residues. CDR3 nucleotide sequence: TGTGCCAGCAGCTTGGGCGGACAGGGGCAAGGCTACACCTTC. It codes for CASSLGGQGQGYTF.

This clone occurred once. As DNA, the CDR3 is TGTGCCAGCTCGCCGGACAGGGGAAGCTACGAGCAGTACTTC. This codes for CASSPDRGSYEQYF. V is TRBV18 and J is TRBJ2-7, with 9 positions matching TRBD1. The V segment lost 6 bases and the J segment 3 bases; nucleotides outside the gene matches: 6. In germline, CDR1 is KGHSH, CDR2 LQKENI. The CDR3 length is 14 residues.

This chain joins TRBV5-4 and TRBJ2-3; D possibly corresponds to TRBD2 (7 bases). V dropped 4 bases and J dropped 4 bases, with 19 bases sitting between them. This CDR3 has 16 amino acids. Germline loops: CDR1 SGHNT, CDR2 YYREEE (reference sequence). CDR3 residues: CASSRGTNFQADTQYF. CDR3 bases: TGTGCCAGCAGCAGGGGGACTAACTTTCAAGCAGATACGCAGTATTTT.

V is TRBV19 and J is TRBJ2-7; the match to TRBD2 covers 9 bases. The length of the CDR3 is 15 residues. The V gene's germline CDR1 is LNHDA and CDR2 SQIVND (reference sequence). V lost 3 bases, J lost 5 bases, and 8 bases stayed unmatched. CDR3 sequence reads: CASSMLAGNFDEQYF. The CDR3 DNA is TGTGCCAGTAGTATGCTAGCGGGAAATTTCGACGAGCAGTACTTC.

The chain couples TRBV6-5 to TRBJ1-3, with a weak D call TRBD1 (5 bases). CDR1 and CDR2 (germline): MNHEY, SVGAGI. CDR3 length equals 14 residues. V gave up 8 bases and J gave up 4 bases, with 15 bases separating them. In nucleotides, the CDR3 is TGTGCCAGCGGCAGTAGCAGGGCCGGAAACACCATATATTTT. Its protein is CASGSSRAGNTIYF.

The V gene is TRBV7-9, the J gene TRBJ2-4; D perhaps matches TRBD1 (5 bases). The CDR3 length is 16 residues. Germline CDR1 reads SEHNR; CDR2 reads FQNEAQ (reference sequence). The germline V and J ends were trimmed by 5 bases and 4 bases, with 18 bases remaining between them. Here the CDR3 reads CASSPTPAKGKNIQYF. For the CDR3, the DNA is TGTGCCAGCAGCCCGACACCCGCAAAGGGGAAAAACATTCAGTACTTC. Based on the CDR3 plus reference TRBV7-9 and TRBJ2-4, the full variable domain is DTGVSQNPRHKITKRGQNVTFRCDPISEHNRLYWYRQTLGQGPEFLTYFQNEAQLEKSRLLSDRFSAERPKGSFSTLEIQRTEQGDSAMYLCASSPTPAKGKNIQYFGAGTRLSVL.

The V call is TRBV7-3, the J call TRBJ2-2, with 7 bases fitting TRBD2. This CDR3 is built from 14 residues. Germline-derived CDR1 and CDR2 are SGHTA and FQGTGA. With V trimmed by 5 bases and J by 8 bases, 8 bases remained unmatched. CDR3 nucleotides: TGTGCCAGCAGCCCCCCCGGGGGAGGGGGGGAGCTGTTTTTT. This codes for CASSPPGGGGELFF.

This clone appeared many times. The V call is TRBV27, the J call TRBJ1-1; the D gene is possibly TRBD1 (5 bases). The V end lost 6 bases, the J end lost 11 bases, and 22 bases lay between the germline ends. The CDR3 runs to 14 residues. Germline V lookup: CDR1 MNHEY, CDR2 SMNVEV (reference sequence). The CDR3 reads CASRPRRTTIGAFF. The CDR3 region has the DNA TGTGCCAGCAGGCCCCGTCGGACAACTATTGGGGCTTTCTTT.

The CDR3 sequence: CASSASTGETEAFF. Written as DNA, the CDR3 is TGCGCCAGCAGTGCCTCGACAGGGGAAACTGAAGCTTTCTTT. The rearrangement joins TRBV10-1 to TRBJ1-1; 8 bases line up with TRBD1. The trim removed 4 bases at V and 5 bases at J, leaving 6 bases unmatched. Germline CDR1 reads WNHNN; CDR2 reads SYGVQD (reference sequence). The CDR3 runs to 14 residues.

This clone was recorded once. The V call is TRBV19, the J call TRBJ2-3; D is perhaps TRBD2 (5 bases). In germline, CDR1 is LNHDA, CDR2 SQIVND (reference sequence). The V and J ends lost 5 bases and 10 bases respectively, with 22 bases between them. The CDR3 sequence is 15 residues long. CDR3 DNA sequence: TGTGCCAGTAGTCTCCCGGGAACGACGAAAAGGGCGCAGTATTTT. Encoded protein: CASSLPGTTKRAQYF.

The rearrangement links TRBV30 to TRBJ1-6, with TRBD1 as a possible D gene (6 bases). The CDR3 sequence is 13 residues long. V was shortened by 2 bases and J by 8 bases, with 10 bases between the two germline ends. In germline, CDR1 is GTSNPN, CDR2 SVGIG (reference sequence). CDR3 nucleotide sequence: TGTGCCTGGAGTACCGGGACATATTCACCCCTCCACTTT. Encoded protein: CAWSTGTYSPLHF.

V gene TRBV12-3 or TRBV12-4 combines with J gene TRBJ1-2; TRBD1 might be the D (5 bases). The V end lost 3 bases, the J end lost 1 base, and 6 bases lay between the germline ends. The CDR3 is made up of 13 amino acids. CDR3 coding DNA: TGTGCCAGCAGTTTGACAGATAACTATGGCTACACCTTC. This gives the protein CASSLTDNYGYTF.

The chain combines TRBV30 with TRBJ2-2; D may be TRBD1 (5 bases). The V gene's germline CDR1 is GTSNPN and CDR2 SVGIG (reference sequence). Trimming left V 4 bases short and J 5 bases short, with 8 bases between. The CDR3 loop spans 12 amino acids. DNA of the CDR3: TGTGCCTGGAACTCAGGGACCGGGGAGCTGTTTTTT. Protein product: CAWNSGTGELFF.

The chain recombines TRBV24-1 with TRBJ2-2; the match to TRBD2 covers 7 bases. Germline V lookup: CDR1 KGHDR, CDR2 SFDVKD. The CDR3 has 14 residues. V shed 0 bases, J shed 8 bases, and the junction held 2 bases outside the gene matches. CDR3 amino acids: CATSDLPGGGELFF. CDR3 coding DNA: TGTGCCACCAGTGATTTGCCGGGGGGAGGGGAGCTGTTTTTT.

This chain joins TRBV10-2 and TRBJ2-7, with 7 bases aligning to TRBD2. Germline CDR1 and CDR2: WSHSY and SAAADI. The CDR3 runs to 13 residues. Trimming at V came to 5 bases and at J to 3 bases, leaving 4 bases not matched to a gene. CDR3 loop: CASSPGLIYEQYF. The CDR3 DNA reads TGCGCCAGCAGTCCGGGACTAATCTACGAGCAGTACTTC.

The rearrangement joins TRBV18 to TRBJ1-2, with 8 bases that match TRBD1. CDR3 length: 15 residues. Germline lookup yields CDR1 KGHSH and CDR2 LQKENI. V gave up 3 bases and J gave up 0 bases; unmatched junction bases: 3. This CDR3 reads CASSPSGGPNYGYTF. Here the CDR3 DNA reads TGTGCCAGCTCACCGTCAGGGGGCCCTAACTATGGCTACACCTTC. Full variable domain (outside the CDR3, taken from reference TRBV18 and TRBJ1-2): NAGVMQNPRHLVRRRGQEARLRCSPMKGHSHVYWYRQLPEEGLKFMVYLQKENIIDESGMPKERFSAEFPKEGPSILRIQQVVRGDSAAYFCASSPSGGPNYGYTFGSGTRLTVV.

This clone was seen a handful of times. The chain carries TRBV6-6 and TRBJ1-5, with a weak D call TRBD1 (5 bases). This CDR3 is 13 amino acids long. Germline CDR1 and CDR2: MNHNY and SVGAGI (reference sequence). Between the trimmed V and J ends, which lost 6 bases and 11 bases, there was a span of 17 bases. The CDR3 region has the DNA TGTGCCAGCAGCCTAGAGATTCGGGGGGCCCAGCATTTT. Protein product: CASSLEIRGAQHF.

The chain links TRBV24-1 to TRBJ2-3; a weak D match, TRBD2 (6 bases). Trimming pared 7 bases from V and 6 bases from J, leaving 7 bases between. Germline lookup yields CDR1 KGHDR and CDR2 SFDVKD. The CDR3 has 11 amino acids. The CDR3 DNA reads TGTGCCACCAGACGGGGGGATACGCAGTATTTT. This codes for CATRRGDTQYF.

V gene TRBV11-2 combines with J gene TRBJ2-7; D might be TRBD1 (6 bases). Germline values: CDR1 SGHAT, CDR2 FQNNGV. Trimming shortened V by 2 bases and J by 2 bases, and 13 bases separated the two germline ends. The CDR3 length is 15 residues. The CDR3 coding sequence is TGTGCCAGCAGCTTACAGGGGATCTCCACCTACGAGCAGTACTTC. Residues: CASSLQGISTYEQYF.

V is TRBV27 and J is TRBJ1-5, with D possibly TRBD1 on 6 matching bases. The CDR3 runs 15 residues. CDR1 is MNHEY and CDR2 is SMNVEV in the germline V gene (reference sequence). Trimming took 5 bases from V and 5 from J, leaving 16 bases between them. CDR3 sequence reads: CASSPQTGLYQPQHF. CDR3 nucleotides: TGTGCCAGCAGTCCTCAGACAGGCCTCTATCAGCCCCAGCATTTT.

This clone appeared a few times. V usage is TRBV19 and J usage is TRBJ1-3; 9 bases are a match to TRBD1. Germline values: CDR1 LNHDA, CDR2 SQIVND (reference sequence). V lost 3 bases and J lost 4; bases outside the gene matches: 1. The CDR3 covers 14 residues. Written as DNA, the CDR3 is TGTGCCAGTAGTATCGGACAGGGGGGAAACACCATATATTTT. Translating gives CASSIGQGGNTIYF.